This entry features one TCR beta chain sequence. TCR beta VDJ and CDR3 profiles were obtained from a genomic DNA template. One entry per CDR3 protein results from TCRdb running MiXCR on the reads. The sample lists under 200,000 distinct CDR3 sequences, over 60% occurring once. This entry comes from a study of CD8+CD57+ T cells in acquired aplastic anemia. CDR1 is SEHNR and CDR2 is FQNEAQ in the germline V gene (reference sequence). Deletions cut 6 bases from V and 7 bases from J, with 19 bases between. The CDR3 contains 16 residues. The sequence came from a human donor with severe aplastic anemia or a healthy control (not recorded which). The chain carries TRBV7-9 and TRBJ1-6; the D is unclear. Specimen: sorted CD4+, CD8+, or CD8+CD57+ T cells (not recorded which) from PBMCs. Here the CDR3 reads CASSPSGGSVNSPLHF. The CDR3 DNA follows: TGTGCCAGCAGTCCTAGCGGCGGATCCGTAAATTCACCCCTCCACTTT.